The T cell receptor beta chain described here comes from a study of CD8 T cells in ankylosing spondylitis. Findings and limits, study-wide: From matched ankylosing spondylitis synovial fluid, disease-linked clones were reportedly recovered at significantly enriched levels.

From the 5' RACE reads, TCRdb called clonotypes with MiXCR, one entry per CDR3 protein. Of about 24,000 distinct CDR3 sequences listed, over 10% are singletons. This clonotype was observed a handful of times. Antigen unknown. Sequenced input: blood. This receptor was taken from a male donor with ankylosing spondylitis or in good health (not recorded which).

The CDR3 spells CSVEGSPGQHTDTQYF. CDR3 coding DNA: TGCAGCGTTGAAGGTTCCCCAGGACAGCACACAGATACGCAGTATTTT. The V and J genes are TRBV29-1 and TRBJ2-3; TRBD1 might be the D (6 bases). V shed 1 base and J shed 2 bases, with 16 bases lying between them. This CDR3 is 16 amino acids long. Per the germline V gene, CDR1 is SQVTM and CDR2 is ANQGSEA.